The next 5 T cell receptor beta chains were all read from a single sample in a study of tumor-infiltrating lymphocytes in oesophageal squamous cell carcinoma. TCRdb ran MiXCR on the PCR reads and lists one entry per CDR3 protein. The table records over 15,000 distinct CDR3 sequences, about 46% of them present only once. The material sequenced was esophageal tumor tissue. The receptors were gathered from a male donor with esophageal squamous cell carcinoma.

With regard to this clonotype: Being one base from a much bigger clone, this may be a read error. The conserved phenylalanine or tryptophan normally closing the CDR3 is absent here, so this likely arose from a read error. The chain has TRBV27 and TRBJ2-4; no reliable D call. V was shortened by 9 bases and J by 0 bases, with 15 bases between the two germline ends. The CDR3 length is 15 residues. Germline values: CDR1 MNHEY, CDR2 SMNVEV (reference sequence). The CDR3 DNA is TGTGCCAGTTCAAAAAACACGGTAGCCAAAAACATTCAGTACTTG. The encoded protein is CASSKNTVAKNIQYL.

In DNA form, the CDR3 reads TGTGCCAGCAGGCTGGAGGGCGCGCGGTACGAGCAGTACTTC. Protein sequence: CASRLEGARYEQYF. V and J are TRBV12-3 or TRBV12-4 and TRBJ2-5; tentative D call: TRBD2 (6 bases). Matching the DNA end better, TRBJ2-7 makes the J call doubtful. The CDR3 sequence is 14 residues long.

There are a few counts of this clonotype. J is TRBJ2-3 and V is TRBV5-6; D may be TRBD2 (5 bases). CDR1 and CDR2 (germline): SGHDT, YYEEEE. V gave up 3 bases and J gave up 3 bases, with 14 bases separating them. This CDR3 comprises 15 residues. CDR3 region: CASSSRLERTDTQYF. The DNA for the CDR3 is TGTGCCAGCAGCTCGCGGCTGGAGCGGACAGATACGCAGTATTTT.

The CDR3 sequence is CASSADRGSTEAFF. In nucleotides, the CDR3 is TGTGCCAGCTCTGCGGACAGGGGAAGTACTGAAGCTTTCTTT. The genes are TRBV18 and TRBJ2-3; TRBD1 agrees at 9 bases. The J call may be incorrect, as the DNA end agrees better with TRBJ1-1. The CDR3 spans 14 residues. The germline V gene encodes CDR1 KGHSH and CDR2 LQKENI.

This clonotype has just a few counts. The chain has TRBV12-3 or TRBV12-4 and TRBJ2-1; a weak D match, TRBD2 (5 bases). This CDR3 comprises 15 residues. V was clipped by 5 bases and J by 3 bases, with 14 bases between them. The CDR3 bases are TGTGCCAGCAGTGCCCCTCACCGGGGCTACAATGAGCAGTTCTTC. It is translated as CASSAPHRGYNEQFF.